This T cell receptor beta chain is from a study of blood T cell repertoires in COVID-19. This clone showed up just a few times. The V and J ends lost 3 bases and 0 bases respectively, with 6 bases between them. Germline-derived CDR1 and CDR2 are MRHNA and SNTAGT. The CDR3 contains 14 residues. Some clones are missing from TCRdb's copy, which holds only in-frame ones; the method was immunoSEQ multiplex PCR. The sample lists roughly 58,000 clones, roughly 70% seen once, with approximately 50% in the top ten. The receptor was derived from a woman aged 55-70 years who had been exposed to COVID-19. The sequenced material came from PBMCs or T cells enriched from blood (not recorded which). The V gene is TRBV6-4, the J gene TRBJ2-1; a weak D match, TRBD1 (5 bases). The DNA of the CDR3 is TGTGCCAGCAGTGAAGACAGCTCCTACAATGAGCAGTTCTTC. Translating gives CASSEDSSYNEQFF.